This TCR beta chain was retrieved from a study of memory CD4+ T cells and cytomegalovirus serostatus. Whole-study findings and limits: The CMV-associated TCR signature appears largely within the CD4+ memory repertoire.

The CDR3 is 15 amino acids. Trimming left V 2 bases short and J 2 bases short, with 12 bases between. Germline CDR1 is SGHAT and CDR2 is FQNNGV. On this clone: The antigen remains unidentified.

Assay used: immunoSEQ multiplex PCR; TCRdb lists only in-frame clones, some missing. The data show 55,000 or so clones, around 88% seen once. Single viable CD3+CD4+CD8-CD45RO+ cells were sorted as the memory CD4+ T cells. CMV serostatus came from serum IgG against pp150, pp28, p38, p52. Total CD4+ T cells were enriched by CD4 positive selection. The sequence derives from an adult in good health and CMV-seropositive. The specimen sequenced was memory CD4+ T cells from blood. The rearrangement links TRBV11-2 to TRBJ1-2; D is undetermined. The CDR3 coding sequence is TGTGCCAGCAGCTTACACATCGGTATGAACTATGGCTACACCTTC. This gives the protein CASSLHIGMNYGYTF.